The sequence of this T cell receptor (beta chain) was determined in a study of T cell responses to AZD1222 COVID-19 vaccine (dated by TCRdb to about 2021). Broadly, across the study: A total of roughly 240 trial participants underwent TCR sequencing, of whom 207 received two doses of AZD1222 and approximately 25 received two doses of the MenACWY control vaccine. Trial participants were enrolled by age into 18-55, 56-69 and 70-plus year subgroups, with roughly 150, 30 and 60 TCR-sequenced participants respectively. Study-wide findings and limitations: Nearly half of unique spike-specific TCRs reportedly recognized epitopes outside regions mutated in the B.1.351 and B.1.1.7 variants. The whole spike protein was spanned by vaccine-associated CD4 TCRs, and dominant responses were seen in regions 160-218 and 743-854. Participants were mostly white British and included more females than males, and it was suggested by the authors that clonal diversity may have been underestimated. Because no samples from the day 14 peak response were available, repertoires could be characterized only after the peak T cell response. In the small 56-69-year group, the increase in depth fell short of significance, most likely because of low power. After two AZD1222 doses, spike-specific TCR breadth and depth were significantly higher than at day 0 and than in MenACWY recipients. Only a handful of AZD1222 recipients were SARS-CoV-2 seropositive at baseline, limiting conclusions about previously exposed vaccinees.

The germline V gene encodes CDR1 SGHTA and CDR2 FQGNSA. The junction shows trimming of 1 base on V and 2 bases on J, plus 13 bases between the germline ends. The CDR3 measures 16 amino acids from cysteine to phenylalanine. Just the 48-base CDR3 DNA is kept, in frame starting at base 1. The CDR3 regions of human TCRbeta chains were analyzed by immunosequencing. The original methods were these. Repertoire TCRs were checked for matches against a reference library of SARS-CoV-2-specific TCRs that had been generated using the MIRA antigen-specificity platform. Breadth meant the fraction of unique TCRs that were SARS-CoV-2-associated, whereas depth meant the fraction of total T cells that were SARS-CoV-2-associated. Using the MIRA data, each spike-specific TCR was assigned both to the spike region to which the TCR was reactive and to a CD4 or CD8 class. Log10-transformed breadth and depth values were compared by one-way ANOVA with Sidak's multiple comparisons tests. The table was pulled from immuneACCESS by TCRdb, which kept in-frame rearrangements only. Such tables lose some clones; where checked, under half of the loss comes from unresolved V genes, and the rest has no known cause. That table gives V, J and clone size, and the DNA gave D and trimming. The sample table lists 150,000 to 200,000 clones, about 90% of them with a count of one. About 3% of the sample rests with the top ten.

On this clone: It has no known antigen specificity. No base qualities exist here, and no much larger clone lies one base off it.

The sample's time point label, decoded: baseline before first vaccination. The treatment or condition label for this specimen denotes: meningococcal conjugate vaccine given as trial control. Samples from vaccinated people were obtained from the UK trials COV001 and COV002, which included a single-blind randomized controlled phase 2/3 trial of AZD1222 (ChAdOx1 nCoV-19) in healthy adults. Trial participant PBMC samples were collected at day 0 and day 28 after the second dose for TCRbeta chain sequencing. The rearranged chain carries TRBV7-2 and TRBJ2-3, with the D call perhaps TRBD1 or TRBD2, each one matching 5 bases. This sample comprised peripheral blood, obtained on day 0 of MenACWY control vaccination. The clonotype originates from an adult in good health. CDR3 reads: CASSLDRDPSTDTQYF. DNA sequence: TGTGCCAGCAGCTTAGATCGGGACCCTTCCACAGATACGCAGTATTTT. Supplemented by the reference TRBV7-2 and TRBJ2-3 proteins around the CDR3, the complete variable domain is GAGVSQSPSNKVTEKGKDVELRCDPISGHTALYWYRQSLGQGLEFLIYFQGNSAPDKSGLPSDRFSAERTGGSVSTLTIQRTQQEDSAVYLCASSLDRDPSTDTQYFGPGTRLTVL.